This T cell receptor beta chain emerged from a study of post-analysis software for immune sequencing data. Incorporated into the TCR beta cDNA libraries were unique molecular identifiers, which served to reduce PCR and sequencing biases. From around 1 to 9.1 million T cells, a few hundred thousand cDNA molecules were obtained. MiXCR, applied by TCRdb to the PCR reads, yields one record per CDR3 protein. The repertoire holds hundreds of thousands of distinct CDR3 sequences, with around 53% as singletons. Study-wide results and caveats: F measure showed strong co-clustering of same-batch samples. TRBV5-6, TRBV5-1 and TRBV20-1 were among four or five TRBV segments more frequent in patients than controls. People with multiple sclerosis had a significantly lower normalized Chao1 diversity than controls did.

This CDR3 spans 14 amino acids. From germline, CDR1 is SGHRS and CDR2 YFSETQ. V gave up 0 bases and J gave up 4 bases, with 8 bases separating them. For this clonotype: Its antigen is undetermined.

The receptor's source is a girl aged 5-17 years with multiple sclerosis. Material: blood. The chain employs TRBV5-1 and TRBJ2-1; D remains ambiguous. CDR3 region: CASSLETPYNEQFF. The CDR3 coding sequence is TGCGCCAGCAGCTTGGAAACTCCGTACAATGAGCAGTTCTTC.